Below are 25 T cell receptor beta chains sequenced from a single sample in a study of T-cell memory formation after mild COVID-19. In TCRdb, the 5' RACE reads were re-called with MiXCR into one record per CDR3 protein. The table shows over 400,000 distinct CDR3 sequences, with less than 25% occurring only once. The source material was PBMCs or a T cell subset sorted from them (not recorded which). These receptor sequences come from an adult woman who had mild COVID-19 (a few samples of this study predate the infection). Cell type and time point are not known.

This chain links TRBV7-9 with TRBJ2-5; D remains unclear. Between the trimmed V and J ends, which lost 7 bases and 5 bases, there was a span of 11 bases. This CDR3 is built from 12 residues. Germline loops: CDR1 SEHNR, CDR2 FQNEAQ (reference sequence). In nucleotides, the CDR3 is TGTGCCAGCACCACTGTTACTGAGACCCAGTACTTC. It yields the protein CASTTVTETQYF. The entire variable domain, with the rest obtained from reference TRBV7-9 and TRBJ2-5, is as follows: DTGVSQNPRHKITKRGQNVTFRCDPISEHNRLYWYRQTLGQGPEFLTYFQNEAQLEKSRLLSDRFSAERPKGSFSTLEIQRTEQGDSAMYLCASTTVTETQYFGPGTRLLVL.

The rearrangement joins TRBV10-2 to TRBJ2-7, with TRBD2 matching 7 bases. CDR3 length equals 12 residues. CDR1 is WSHSY, CDR2 SAAADI, per germline. V lost 10 bases and J lost 2; bases outside the gene matches: 5. CDR3 sequence reads: CATLAETYEQYF. In DNA form, the CDR3 reads TGCGCCACCCTAGCGGAGACCTACGAGCAGTACTTC.

This clonotype has more than one count but fewer than ten. This chain uses TRBV11-2 with TRBJ2-7; TRBD1 matches at 9 bases. CDR3 length: 15 amino acids. The ends lost 1 base at V and 2 bases at J; junction bases unmatched: 3. Per germline, CDR1 SGHAT and CDR2 FQNNGV. CDR3 sequence: CASSLAGTGPYEQYF. DNA for the CDR3: TGTGCCAGCAGCTTAGCCGGGACAGGGCCCTACGAGCAGTACTTC.

The chain carries TRBV5-1 and TRBJ2-2; possibly TRBD1 or TRBD2 for D (5 bases each). Germline V gives CDR1 SGHRS, CDR2 YFSETQ. V gave up 5 bases and J gave up 4 bases, with 12 bases separating them. The CDR3 length is 14 residues. CDR3: CASRSGTTTGELFF. As DNA, the CDR3 is TGCGCCAGCAGGTCCGGGACGACCACCGGGGAGCTGTTTTTT.

The V gene is TRBV6-2 or TRBV6-3, the J gene TRBJ1-5; D ambiguous. The V and J ends lost 6 bases and 7 bases respectively, with 13 bases between them. The CDR3 runs 13 residues. In germline, CDR1 is MNHEY, CDR2 SVGEGT. In DNA form, the CDR3 reads TGTGCCAGCAGCGTAAACGGGTTCCAGCCCCAGCATTTT. As protein: CASSVNGFQPQHF.

The CDR3 DNA reads as TGTGCCAGCAGCCCCCGTGGCGGGAGACGGCATGAGCAGTTCTTC. Protein: CASSPRGGRRHEQFF. The genes are TRBV6-2 or TRBV6-3 and TRBJ2-1, with TRBD2 identical over 7 bases. The CDR3 is 15 residues long. The junction had 13 bases not matched to a gene; V was cut back by 6 bases and J by 8 bases. Looked up from germline, CDR1 is MNHEY and CDR2 is SVGEGT.

This clonotype was found many times. The chain is built from TRBV12-3 or TRBV12-4 and TRBJ2-2; D gene uncertain. CDR3 length: 11 amino acids. V was trimmed by 6 bases and J by 7 bases, leaving 6 bases between them. The CDR3 region has the DNA TGTGCCAGCAGCTTAATCGGGGAGCTGTTTTTT. Translating it yields CASSLIGELFF.

The V gene is TRBV7-9, the J gene TRBJ1-2, with a weak D call TRBD1 (5 bases). The CDR3 runs 13 residues. The ends were cut back, 5 bases at V and 5 bases at J, with 12 bases in the middle. Germline values: CDR1 SEHNR, CDR2 FQNEAQ (reference sequence). The CDR3 nucleotides are TGTGCCAGCAGCCCCGGGACCCAGTATGGCTACACCTTC. Protein sequence: CASSPGTQYGYTF.

This chain connects TRBV18 to TRBJ1-1; no clear D. The V end lost 3 bases, the J end lost 4 bases, and 6 bases lay between the germline ends. This CDR3 has 12 amino acids. Germline CDR1 is KGHSH and CDR2 is LQKENI. The CDR3 loop reads CASSPRSTEAFF. The CDR3 nucleotides read TGTGCCAGCTCACCCCGAAGCACTGAAGCTTTCTTT.

This clonotype has at least ten counts. This sequence joins TRBV7-9 and TRBJ2-3; D gene uncertain. The CDR3 has 12 amino acids. The ends were cut back, 3 bases at V and 3 bases at J, with 4 bases in the middle. Per the germline V gene, CDR1 is SEHNR and CDR2 is FQNEAQ (reference sequence). CDR3 DNA sequence: TGTGCCAGCAGCTTCTTAACAGATACGCAGTATTTT. This translates into CASSFLTDTQYF.

V and J are TRBV7-6 and TRBJ2-7; 9 nucleotides align to TRBD1. This CDR3 comprises 15 residues. V shed 5 bases, J shed 1 base, and the junction held 6 bases outside the gene matches. The germline V gene has CDR1 SGHVS and CDR2 FNYEAQ. DNA for the CDR3: TGTGCCAGCAGCATGGGGACAGGGCCATCCTACGAGCAGTACTTC. Translated: CASSMGTGPSYEQYF. The whole variable domain, remainder taken from reference TRBV7-6 and TRBJ2-7, is GAGVSQSPRYKVTKRGQDVALRCDPISGHVSLYWYRQALGQGPEFLTYFNYEAQQDKSGLPNDRFSAERPEGSISTLTIQRTEQRDSAMYRCASSMGTGPSYEQYFGPGTRLTVT.

The rearrangement joins TRBV28 to TRBJ2-1, with 11 bases aligning to TRBD2. Germline trimming cut 2 bases from V and 9 bases from J; bases unmatched to any gene: 3. The V gene's germline CDR1 is MDHEN and CDR2 SYDVKM. The CDR3 spans 14 residues. CDR3 in amino acids: CASSLILAGGEQFF. For the CDR3, the DNA is TGTGCCAGCAGTTTAATTCTAGCGGGAGGTGAGCAGTTCTTC. Using reference TRBV28 and TRBJ2-1 for the parts outside the CDR3, the full variable domain is DVKVTQSSRYLVKRTGEKVFLECVQDMDHENMFWYRQDPGLGLRLIYFSYDVKMKEKGDIPEGYSVSREKKERFSLILESASTNQTSMYLCASSLILAGGEQFFGPGTRLTVL.

This chain joins TRBV6-5 and TRBJ1-2; tentatively, D is TRBD1 (5 bases). Germline CDR1 is MNHEY and CDR2 is SVGAGI. This CDR3 is built from 13 residues. Trimming removed 6 bases at V and 6 bases at J, with 14 bases between. This CDR3 is CASSHRGRDGYTF. The DNA for the CDR3 is TGTGCCAGCAGCCACCGGGGACGGGATGGCTACACCTTC.

This clonotype was observed a handful of times. V is TRBV15 and J is TRBJ2-3; tentative D call: TRBD1 (6 bases). The germline V gene has CDR1 LNHNV and CDR2 YYDKDF (reference sequence). Trimming took off 0 bases at V and 7 bases at J, with 17 bases between the two ends. The CDR3 extends over 16 amino acids. CDR3 nucleotides: TGTGCCACCAGCAGAGATCGGGAACAGGGTGGAAATACGCAGTATTTT. Translation: CATSRDREQGGNTQYF.

V is TRBV5-1 and J is TRBJ2-1; 8 bases line up with TRBD2. The germline gives CDR1 SGHRS, CDR2 YFSETQ. J was trimmed by 7 bases and V by 0 bases; bases with no gene match: 3. CDR3 length: 14 residues. The CDR3 DNA is TGCGCCAGCAGCTTGGACGGGGGGGTGAATGAGCAGTTCTTC. Translation: CASSLDGGVNEQFF.

This rearrangement joins TRBV5-1 to TRBJ2-1; 12 bases are a match to TRBD2. This CDR3 spans 16 amino acids. V lost 4 bases and J lost 3; bases outside the gene matches: 5. Germline-derived CDR1 and CDR2 are SGHRS and YFSETQ. CDR3 protein: CASSPPTSGSYNEQFF. The CDR3, as DNA: TGCGCCAGCAGCCCCCCGACTAGCGGGAGCTACAATGAGCAGTTCTTC.

The chain joins TRBV5-1 to TRBJ1-4; perhaps TRBD1 as D (6 bases). Per the germline V gene, CDR1 is SGHRS and CDR2 is YFSETQ. V dropped 4 bases and J dropped 4 bases, with 11 bases sitting between them. This CDR3 contains 14 residues. This CDR3 reads CASSPNRDNEKLFF. Here the CDR3 DNA reads TGCGCCAGCAGCCCAAACAGGGATAATGAAAAACTGTTTTTT.

The rearrangement links TRBV6-1 to TRBJ1-5; TRBD1 aligns across 9 bases. The CDR3 consists of 16 residues. CDR1 and CDR2 (germline): MNHNS, SASEGT. Losses at the gene ends were 0 bases for V and 2 bases for J; bases not matched to a gene: 2. The CDR3 DNA reads as TGTGCCAGCAGTGAAGCTAGGACAGGGGGCAATCAGCCCCAGCATTTT. Encoded protein: CASSEARTGGNQPQHF.

The V gene is TRBV11-2, the J gene TRBJ2-5; D tentatively fits TRBD1 or TRBD2 (6 bases each). Trimming stripped 3 bases from V and 5 bases from J, with 16 bases between. Germline CDR1 reads SGHAT; CDR2 reads FQNNGV. This CDR3 is built from 15 residues. Here the CDR3 reads CASSFEGGPPETQYF. In nucleotides, the CDR3 is TGTGCCAGCAGCTTCGAGGGGGGACCCCCTGAGACCCAGTACTTC.

This clonotype was observed a handful of times. The rearrangement joins TRBV24-1 to TRBJ1-2, with 11 bases lining up with TRBD1. In germline, CDR1 is KGHDR, CDR2 SFDVKD. V was pared by 7 bases and J by 7 bases, with 4 bases of the junction left unmatched. The CDR3 loop spans 13 amino acids. CDR3 bases: TGTGCCACCAGCGACGGGACAGGGGGTGGCTACACCTTC. Amino acids: CATSDGTGGGYTF.

This clonotype was seen only a few times. V is TRBV6-5 and J is TRBJ2-3; D ambiguous. CDR1 MNHEY and CDR2 SVGAGI come from the germline V gene. V was clipped by 7 bases and J by 4 bases, with 21 bases between them. The CDR3 length is 16 residues. As DNA, the CDR3 is TGTGCCAGCACCCCTCCCGGGCCGAGGAGCCCAGATACGCAGTATTTT. It is translated as CASTPPGPRSPDTQYF.

This chain connects TRBV19 to TRBJ2-7; D ambiguous. V was shortened by 3 bases and J by 7 bases, with 19 bases between the two germline ends. CDR3 length: 15 residues. Germline CDR1 LNHDA, CDR2 SQIVND (reference sequence). DNA for the CDR3: TGTGCCAGTAGTATTCAGGCTACCCCAGGCGTGGAGCAGTACTTC. Its protein product is CASSIQATPGVEQYF.

This chain joins TRBV10-3 and TRBJ2-1; no reliable D call. Per the germline V gene, CDR1 is ENHRY and CDR2 is SYGVKD. The CDR3 is 11 residues long. Trimming stripped 11 bases from V and 5 bases from J, with 10 bases between. The CDR3 region is CAATSDNEQFF. DNA of the CDR3: TGTGCCGCCACAAGCGACAATGAGCAGTTCTTC.

This clonotype was observed at least ten times. This chain joins TRBV6-1 and TRBJ2-3, with 7 nucleotides matching TRBD1. Germline CDR1 MNHNS, CDR2 SASEGT. V was pared by 6 bases and J by 2 bases, with 5 bases of the junction left unmatched. The CDR3 loop spans 14 amino acids. Written as DNA, the CDR3 is TGTGCCAGCAGCCAGGGGGTCGACACAGATACGCAGTATTTT. Encoded protein: CASSQGVDTDTQYF.

This clonotype was counted only a few times. The chain combines TRBV4-1 with TRBJ1-1; D is perhaps TRBD1 (6 bases). This CDR3 is built from 16 residues. Trimming pared 1 base from V and 0 bases from J, leaving 12 bases between. The germline gives CDR1 MGHRA, CDR2 YSYEKL. The CDR3 sequence: CASSQGTDHMNTEAFF. DNA of the CDR3: TGCGCCAGCAGCCAAGGGACAGATCATATGAACACTGAAGCTTTCTTT.